This T cell receptor (beta chain) is drawn from a study of blood T cell repertoires in COVID-19. Authors' processing steps: For nucleated cells, counts were estimated from reference gene primer amplification. The assay was immunoSEQ multiplex PCR, and TCRdb's table has in-frame clones only and misses some. Clonal size and the V and J genes are those of that table, whereas D and trimming came from the DNA. The repertoire holds hundreds of thousands of clones, with 85% as singletons. CDR3 size: 14 residues. CDR1 and CDR2 from the germline V gene are LNHDA and SQIVND (reference sequence). V gave up 5 bases and J gave up 8 bases, with 15 bases separating them.

The chain employs TRBV19 and TRBJ1-4; a possible D gene is TRBD1 (6 bases). The receptor comes from a woman aged 18 to 35 with acute or convalescent COVID-19. The sample taken for sequencing was peripheral blood. The CDR3 loop is CASSDPGDREKLFF. The CDR3 DNA follows: TGTGCCAGTAGTGATCCAGGGGATCGAGAAAAACTGTTTTTT.